This section outlines one T cell receptor beta chain sequence together with its context. Its antigen is unidentified. Genomic DNA came from blood conventional CD4+ T cells gated CD25-low CD127-high. The data are from a study of regulatory and conventional T cells in RAG deficiency. Profiled with immunoSEQ multiplex PCR; TCRdb holds only in-frame clones, not every one. The data hold about 50,000 clones, with 90% observed a single time. Regarding the study as a whole: Treg unique TCR beta sequences were approximately 100-fold fewer in Omenn syndrome and CID/AS patients than controls. Shorter CDR3s in all patient subsets; >85% Treg-Tconv overlap in Omenn. Shannon entropy fell and Simpson indices rose in RAG-deficient patients.

V was cut by 3 bases and J by 5 bases, with 14 bases left in between. The CDR3 loop spans 14 amino acids. Germline-derived CDR1 and CDR2 are SGHDT and YYEEEE. These records were also assigned to another study, of regulatory T cells. That source notes: The primer mix had 52 TRBV and 13 TRBJ primers. Patient repertoires had restricted TRB V-J pairs and skewed V and J usage, most in Tregs.

The chain carries TRBV5-6 and TRBJ2-5, with D possibly being TRBD1 (5 bases). Sequences were obtained from CD4+ effector T cells sorted from blood. The origin of this receptor is a human donor in good health. CDR3 residues: CASSYQQGIETQYF. CDR3 bases: TGTGCCAGCAGCTATCAGCAGGGTATCGAGACCCAGTACTTC.